The source of this T cell receptor (beta chain) is a study of human T cells and chemical hapten exposure. TCRdb fed the RACE reads into MiXCR, producing one record per CDR3 protein. This table has 350,000 to 400,000 distinct CDR3 sequences, approximately 5% appearing once. Ten or more counts support this clonotype. This CDR3 has 13 amino acids. CDR1 is LNHDA and CDR2 is SQIVND in the germline V gene (reference sequence). V lost 5 bases and J 6 bases, leaving 11 bases between the germline ends. As to time point: pre-sensitization, week 0. Treatment indicated: therapeutic diphenylcyclopropenone sensitization with weekly scalp DPC.

The sequence was obtained from a woman aged 45 to 65 with alopecia areata. Some clones in this sample may be carry-over from other donors' samples. This chain connects TRBV19 to TRBJ2-4; D unresolved. The source was whole blood, collected in connection with sensitization to the hapten diphenylcyclopropenone (DPC). The DNA of the CDR3 is TGTGCCAGTAGTCCCGGAGCAGCAAACATTCAGTACTTC. Amino acid sequence: CASSPGAANIQYF.